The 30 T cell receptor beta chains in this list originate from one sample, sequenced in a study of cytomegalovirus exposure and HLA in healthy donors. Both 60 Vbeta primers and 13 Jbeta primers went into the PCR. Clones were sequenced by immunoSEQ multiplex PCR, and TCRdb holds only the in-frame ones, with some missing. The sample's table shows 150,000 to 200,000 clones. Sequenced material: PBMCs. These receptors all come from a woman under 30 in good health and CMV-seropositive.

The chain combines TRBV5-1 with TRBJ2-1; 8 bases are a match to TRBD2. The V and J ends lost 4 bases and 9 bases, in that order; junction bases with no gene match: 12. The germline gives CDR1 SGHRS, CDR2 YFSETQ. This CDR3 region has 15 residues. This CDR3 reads CASSPSSGPFGEQFF. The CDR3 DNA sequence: TGCGCCAGCAGCCCTTCTAGCGGGCCGTTCGGTGAGCAGTTCTTC.

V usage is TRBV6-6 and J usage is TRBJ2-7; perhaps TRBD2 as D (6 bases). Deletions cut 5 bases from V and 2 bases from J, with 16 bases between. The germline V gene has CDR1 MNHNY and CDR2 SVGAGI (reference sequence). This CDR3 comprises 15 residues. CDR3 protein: CASSHQAGTAYEQYF. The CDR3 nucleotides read TGTGCCAGCAGTCATCAAGCGGGCACTGCCTACGAGCAGTACTTC.

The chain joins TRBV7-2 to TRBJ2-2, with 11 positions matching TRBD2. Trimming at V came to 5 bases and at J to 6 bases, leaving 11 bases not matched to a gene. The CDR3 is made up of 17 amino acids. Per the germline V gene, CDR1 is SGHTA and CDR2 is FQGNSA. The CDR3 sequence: CASSPRFDSGGAGELFF. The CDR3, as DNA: TGTGCCAGCAGCCCCCGTTTTGATAGCGGGGGGGCCGGGGAGCTGTTTTTT.

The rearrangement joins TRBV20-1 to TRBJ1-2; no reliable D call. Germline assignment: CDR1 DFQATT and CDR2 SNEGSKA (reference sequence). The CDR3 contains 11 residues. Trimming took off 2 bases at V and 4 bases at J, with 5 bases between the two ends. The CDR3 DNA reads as TGCAGTGCTAGAAATATCTATGGCTACACCTTC. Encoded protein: CSARNIYGYTF.

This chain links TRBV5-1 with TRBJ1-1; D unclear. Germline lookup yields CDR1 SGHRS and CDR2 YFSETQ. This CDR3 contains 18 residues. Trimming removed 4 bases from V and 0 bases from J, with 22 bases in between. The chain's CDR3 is CASSARPPQTGVNTEAFF. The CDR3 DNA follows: TGCGCCAGCAGCGCCCGCCCCCCCCAGACGGGAGTGAACACTGAAGCTTTCTTT.

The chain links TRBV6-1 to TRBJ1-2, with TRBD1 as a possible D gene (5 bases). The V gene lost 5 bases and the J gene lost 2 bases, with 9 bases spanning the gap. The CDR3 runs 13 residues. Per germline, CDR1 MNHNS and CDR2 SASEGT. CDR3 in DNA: TGTGCCAGCAGTCCATACAGGAACTATGGCTACACCTTC. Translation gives CASSPYRNYGYTF.

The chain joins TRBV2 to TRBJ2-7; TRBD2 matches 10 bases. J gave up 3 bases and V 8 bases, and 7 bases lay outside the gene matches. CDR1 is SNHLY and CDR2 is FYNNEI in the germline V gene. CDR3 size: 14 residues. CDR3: CASQASGSGYEQYF. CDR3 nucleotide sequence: TGTGCCAGCCAGGCTAGCGGGAGTGGCTACGAGCAGTACTTC.

CDR3 loop: CASSSNRVVLEQYF. The CDR3 DNA reads TGTGCCAGCAGTTCGAACCGAGTGGTTCTAGAGCAGTACTTC. The rearrangement uses TRBV27 and TRBJ2-7; unclear D gene. V lost 4 bases to trimming and J lost 7 bases, with 17 bases between them. Germline lookup yields CDR1 MNHEY and CDR2 SMNVEV (reference sequence). This CDR3 has 14 residues.

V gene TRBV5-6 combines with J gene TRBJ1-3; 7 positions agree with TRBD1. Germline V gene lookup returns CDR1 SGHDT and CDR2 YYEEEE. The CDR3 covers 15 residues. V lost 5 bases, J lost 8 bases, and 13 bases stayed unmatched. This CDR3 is CASSPPTGLSDTIYF. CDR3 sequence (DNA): TGTGCCAGCAGTCCACCGACAGGGCTCAGCGACACCATATATTTT.

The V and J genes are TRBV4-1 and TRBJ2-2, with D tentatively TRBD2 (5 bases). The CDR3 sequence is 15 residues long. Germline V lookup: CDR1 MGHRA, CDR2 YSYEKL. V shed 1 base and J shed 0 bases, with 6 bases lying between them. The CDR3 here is CASSQVLANTGELFF. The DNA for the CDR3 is TGCGCCAGCAGCCAAGTACTAGCGAACACCGGGGAGCTGTTTTTT.

DNA of the CDR3: TGTGCCAGCAGCGTAACAGGGACCCAGTACTTC. This sequence encodes CASSVTGTQYF. This chain links TRBV7-2 with TRBJ2-5; maybe TRBD1 (5 bases). Trimming shortened V by 5 bases and J by 7 bases, and 8 bases separated the two germline ends. Germline-derived CDR1 and CDR2 are SGHTA and FQGNSA. This CDR3 is 11 amino acids long.

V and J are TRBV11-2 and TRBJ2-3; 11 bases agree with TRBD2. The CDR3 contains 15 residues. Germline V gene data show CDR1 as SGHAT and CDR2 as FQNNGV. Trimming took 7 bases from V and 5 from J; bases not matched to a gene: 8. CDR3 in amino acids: CASTPLAGGVDTQYF. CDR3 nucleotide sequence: TGTGCCAGCACCCCCCTAGCGGGAGGTGTAGATACGCAGTATTTT.

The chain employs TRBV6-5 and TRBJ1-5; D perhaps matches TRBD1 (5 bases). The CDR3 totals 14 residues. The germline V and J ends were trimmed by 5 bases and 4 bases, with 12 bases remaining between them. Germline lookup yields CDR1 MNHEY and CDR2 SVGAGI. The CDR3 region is CASSEGQGNQPQHF. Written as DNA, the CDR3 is TGTGCCAGCAGTGAAGGTCAGGGAAATCAGCCCCAGCATTTT.

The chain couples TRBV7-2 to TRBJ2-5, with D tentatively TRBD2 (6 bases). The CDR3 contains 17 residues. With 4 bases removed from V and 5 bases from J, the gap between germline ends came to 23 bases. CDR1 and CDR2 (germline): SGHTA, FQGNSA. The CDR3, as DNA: TGTGCCAGCAGCTATCGGGGAGGCGGGGCTAGTGCCGAGACCCAGTACTTC. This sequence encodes CASSYRGGGASAETQYF.

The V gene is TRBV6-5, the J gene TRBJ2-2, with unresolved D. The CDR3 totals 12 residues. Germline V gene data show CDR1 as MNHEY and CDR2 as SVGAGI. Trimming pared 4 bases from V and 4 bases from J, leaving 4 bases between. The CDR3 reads CASSSITGELFF. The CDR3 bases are TGTGCCAGCAGTTCCATCACCGGGGAGCTGTTTTTT.

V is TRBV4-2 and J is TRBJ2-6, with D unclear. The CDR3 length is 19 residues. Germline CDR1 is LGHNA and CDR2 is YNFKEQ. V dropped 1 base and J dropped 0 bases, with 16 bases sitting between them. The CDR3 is CASSQASTQVSSGANVLTF. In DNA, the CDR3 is TGTGCCAGCAGCCAAGCCAGTACGCAGGTTAGCTCTGGGGCCAACGTCCTGACTTTC.

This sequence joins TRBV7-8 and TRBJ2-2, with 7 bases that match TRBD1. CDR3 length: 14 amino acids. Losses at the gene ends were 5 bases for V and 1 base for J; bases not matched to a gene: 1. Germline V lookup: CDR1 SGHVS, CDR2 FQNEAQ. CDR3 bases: TGTGCCAGCAGCCGACAGGGGAACACCGGGGAGCTGTTTTTT. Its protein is CASSRQGNTGELFF.

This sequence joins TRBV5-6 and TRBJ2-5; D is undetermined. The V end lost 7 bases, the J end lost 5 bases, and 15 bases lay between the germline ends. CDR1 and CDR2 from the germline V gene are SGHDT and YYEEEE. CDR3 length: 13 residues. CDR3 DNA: TGTGCCAGCTTGGGTCCGGGTCGGGAGACCCAGTACTTC. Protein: CASLGPGRETQYF. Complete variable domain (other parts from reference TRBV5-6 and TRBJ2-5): DAGVTQSPTHLIKTRGQQVTLRCSPKSGHDTVSWYQQALGQGPQFIFQYYEEEERQRGNFPDRFSGHQFPNYSSELNVNALLLGDSALYLCASLGPGRETQYFGPGTRLLVL.

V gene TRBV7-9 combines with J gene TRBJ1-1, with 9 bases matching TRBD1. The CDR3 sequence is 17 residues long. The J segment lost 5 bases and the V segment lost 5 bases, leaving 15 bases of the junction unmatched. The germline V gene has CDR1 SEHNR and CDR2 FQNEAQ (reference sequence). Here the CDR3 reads CASSRVDRGWLETEAFF. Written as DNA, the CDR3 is TGTGCCAGCAGCCGAGTGGACAGGGGATGGTTGGAGACTGAAGCTTTCTTT.

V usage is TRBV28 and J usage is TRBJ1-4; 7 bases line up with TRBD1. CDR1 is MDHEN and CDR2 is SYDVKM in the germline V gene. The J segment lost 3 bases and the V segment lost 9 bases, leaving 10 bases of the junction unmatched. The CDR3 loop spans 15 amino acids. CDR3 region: CASGSPGTANEKLFF. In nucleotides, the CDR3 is TGTGCCAGTGGAAGTCCAGGGACAGCTAATGAAAAACTGTTTTTT.

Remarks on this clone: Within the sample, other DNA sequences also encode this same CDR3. CDR3 in DNA: TGTGCCAGTTCCATACGGGGGGGTGAAGCTTTCTTT. This codes for CASSIRGGEAFF. The gene calls are TRBV19 and TRBJ1-1, with D perhaps matching TRBD1 (5 bases). CDR1 is LNHDA and CDR2 is SQIVND in the germline V gene (reference sequence). The V end was cut by 8 bases, the J end by 7 bases, with 14 bases between. The CDR3 is made up of 12 amino acids.

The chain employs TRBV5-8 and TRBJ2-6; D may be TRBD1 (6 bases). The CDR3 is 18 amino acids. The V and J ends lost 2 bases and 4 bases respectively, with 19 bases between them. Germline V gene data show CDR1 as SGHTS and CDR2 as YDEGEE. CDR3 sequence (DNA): TGTGCCAGCAGCTTAGAACAGGGCCAGGTGGGGGGGGCCAACGTCCTGACTTTC. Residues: CASSLEQGQVGGANVLTF.

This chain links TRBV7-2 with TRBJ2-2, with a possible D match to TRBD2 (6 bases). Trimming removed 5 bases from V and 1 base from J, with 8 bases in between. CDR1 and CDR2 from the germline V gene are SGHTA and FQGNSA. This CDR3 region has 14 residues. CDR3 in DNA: TGTGCCAGCAGCGTGGGACTGAACACCGGGGAGCTGTTTTTT. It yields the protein CASSVGLNTGELFF.

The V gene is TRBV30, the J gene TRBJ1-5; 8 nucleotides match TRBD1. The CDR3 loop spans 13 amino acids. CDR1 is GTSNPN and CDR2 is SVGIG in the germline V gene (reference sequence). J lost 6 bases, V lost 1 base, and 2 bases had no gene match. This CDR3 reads CAWSAGGRQPQHF. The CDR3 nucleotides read TGTGCCTGGAGTGCAGGGGGCCGTCAGCCCCAGCATTTT.

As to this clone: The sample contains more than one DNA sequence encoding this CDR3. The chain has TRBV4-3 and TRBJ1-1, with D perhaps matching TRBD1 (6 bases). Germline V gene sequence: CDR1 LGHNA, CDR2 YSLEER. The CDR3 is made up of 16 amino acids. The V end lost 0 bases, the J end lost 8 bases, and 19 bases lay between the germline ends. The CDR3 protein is CASSQDYTGWDDEAFF. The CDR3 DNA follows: TGCGCCAGCAGCCAAGATTATACAGGGTGGGACGACGAAGCTTTCTTT.

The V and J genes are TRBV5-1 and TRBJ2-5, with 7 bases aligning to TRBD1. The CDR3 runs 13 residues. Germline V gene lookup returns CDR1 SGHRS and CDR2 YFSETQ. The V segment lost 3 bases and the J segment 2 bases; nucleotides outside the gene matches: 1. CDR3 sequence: CASSWDSQETQYF. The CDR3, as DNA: TGCGCCAGCAGCTGGGACAGTCAAGAGACCCAGTACTTC.

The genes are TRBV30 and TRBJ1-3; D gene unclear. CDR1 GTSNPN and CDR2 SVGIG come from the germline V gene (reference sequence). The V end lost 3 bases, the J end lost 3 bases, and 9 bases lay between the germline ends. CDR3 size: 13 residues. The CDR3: CAWSENIGNTIYF. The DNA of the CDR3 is TGTGCCTGGAGCGAGAATATTGGAAACACCATATATTTT.

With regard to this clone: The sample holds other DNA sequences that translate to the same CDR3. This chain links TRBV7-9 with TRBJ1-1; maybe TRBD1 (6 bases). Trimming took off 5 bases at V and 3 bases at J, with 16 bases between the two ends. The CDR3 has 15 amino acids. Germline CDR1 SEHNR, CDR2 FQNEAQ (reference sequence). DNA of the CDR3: TGTGCCAGCAGCCAGGGGCCGGGGAGGGACACTGAAGCTTTCTTT. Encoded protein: CASSQGPGRDTEAFF.

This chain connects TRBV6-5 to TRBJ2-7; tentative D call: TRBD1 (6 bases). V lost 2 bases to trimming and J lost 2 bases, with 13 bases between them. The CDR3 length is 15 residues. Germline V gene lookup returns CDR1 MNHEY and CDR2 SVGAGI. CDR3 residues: CASSYTGSGAYEQYF. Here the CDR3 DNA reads TGTGCCAGCAGTTACACAGGGAGTGGAGCCTACGAGCAGTACTTC.

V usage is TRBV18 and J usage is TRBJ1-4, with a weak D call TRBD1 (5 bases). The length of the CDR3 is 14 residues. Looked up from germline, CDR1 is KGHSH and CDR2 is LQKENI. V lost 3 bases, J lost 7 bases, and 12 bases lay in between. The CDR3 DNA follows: TGTGCCAGCTCACCTCAGGGAAATGGTGAAAAACTGTTTTTT. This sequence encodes CASSPQGNGEKLFF.